The rows below give T cell receptor beta chains drawn from one sample of a study of cytomegalovirus exposure and HLA in healthy donors. The repertoire was sequenced with immunoSEQ multiplex PCR; TCRdb's copy has only in-frame clones and lacks some. The sample contains over 35,000 clones, 80% to 95% of which appear only once. The sample consisted of PBMCs. These receptors all stem from a man aged 18 to 29 in good health and CMV-seronegative. CDR3s include the opening cysteine and the closing phenylalanine or tryptophan. The D gene is left open where the match is weak. Clone size, where shown, is once, few, many, or a class for clones that have expanded.

clone_size cdr3_length j_call d_call v_call cdr3_nt cdr3_aa
- 17 TRBJ2-7 TRBD1 TRBV29-1 TGCAGCGTTGTCCCGGGACAGGGGAAGTACGTAAGCTACGAGCAGTACTTC CSVVPGQGKYVSYEQYF
once 14 TRBJ2-2 - TRBV10-1 TGCGCCAGCAGTGAAGATGGGGGGACCGGGGAGCTGTTTTTT CASSEDGGTGELFF
- 15 TRBJ1-5 - TRBV28 TGTGCCAGCAGTTTATCCCCAAGAGGCAATCAGCCCCAGCATTTT CASSLSPRGNQPQHF
- 14 TRBJ1-2 TRBD1 TRBV30 TGTGCCTGGATGGAGGGACAGGCTAACTATGGCTACACCTTC CAWMEGQANYGYTF
- 12 TRBJ1-1 - TRBV27 TGTGCCAGTACGCACAGGGAGCTTGAAGCTTTCTTT CASTHRELEAFF
- 15 TRBJ1-1 - TRBV6-6 TGTGCCAGCAGTTCACCCGGGGTTATGGACACTGAAGCTTTCTTT CASSSPGVMDTEAFF
- 12 TRBJ2-7 - TRBV6-5 TGTGCCAGCAGATCCGGGGCCTACGAGCAGTACTTC CASRSGAYEQYF
- 15 TRBJ2-7 - TRBV5-1 TGCGCCAGCAGCTTGGGGGTAGCCGGCCTCTACGAGCAGTACTTC CASSLGVAGLYEQYF
- 14 TRBJ1-6 - TRBV5-1 TGCGCCAGCAGCTTGCGCGGGGAGGGTTCACCCCTCCACTTT CASSLRGEGSPLHF
once 15 TRBJ2-4 TRBD2 TRBV28 TGTGCCAGCTCTATAACTAGCGGGAGTGGCAACATTCAGTACTTC CASSITSGSGNIQYF
- 12 TRBJ2-5 - TRBV7-9 TGTGCCAGCAGCTCTAGTTCAGAGACCCAGTACTTC CASSSSSETQYF
once 16 TRBJ2-1 TRBD2 TRBV6-6 TGTGCCAGCAGGCGGGGTGCGGCTAGCGGGGGCAATGAGCAGTTCTTC CASRRGAASGGNEQFF
- 15 TRBJ2-3 - TRBV18 TGTGCCAGCTCACCATCCTTATCTAGCACAGATACGCAGTATTTT CASSPSLSSTDTQYF
- 16 TRBJ2-7 TRBD1 TRBV5-1 TGCGCCAGCAGCGGTGGGTCCCGGGACAGCACCTACGAGCAGTACTTC CASSGGSRDSTYEQYF
- 14 TRBJ2-7 TRBD1 TRBV5-5 TGTGCCAGCAGGGAACCAGGGGGCGTATACGAGCAGTACTTC CASREPGGVYEQYF
once 16 TRBJ2-2 - TRBV11-3 TGTGCCAGCAGCCGAATTAGCGGTGAGAACACCGGGGAGCTGTTTTTT CASSRISGENTGELFF
- 13 TRBJ1-2 - TRBV6-6 TGTGCCAGCAGTCTCCCGACGAGAGGAGGCTACACCTTC CASSLPTRGGYTF
- 14 TRBJ2-3 TRBD2 TRBV9 TGTGCCAGCAGACCGGGGGGGAGCACAGATACGCAGTATTTT CASRPGGSTDTQYF
once 17 TRBJ2-3 - TRBV9 TGTGCCAGCAGCGTAGGGTTGACAGGAGTACGCACAGATACGCAGTATTTT CASSVGLTGVRTDTQYF
- 14 TRBJ1-2 - TRBV5-4 TGTGCCAGCAGCGCGGACAGCTTTGTTTATGGCTACACCTTC CASSADSFVYGYTF
- 15 TRBJ1-2 - TRBV7-3 TGTGCCAGCAGAACAATCCTGGAGGCTCCCTATGGCTACACCTTC CASRTILEAPYGYTF
- 15 TRBJ2-3 TRBD2 TRBV19 TGTGCCAGTAGTGACTGGACTAGCGGGCCAGATACGCAGTATTTT CASSDWTSGPDTQYF
- 14 TRBJ2-1 - TRBV19 TGTGCCAGTCGCCGGGACACGACATACAATGAGCAGTTCTTC CASRRDTTYNEQFF
- 16 TRBJ2-3 - TRBV15 TGTGCCACCAGCAGAGGTGGGGGCCAGGGCACAGATACGCAGTATTTT CATSRGGGQGTDTQYF
- 11 TRBJ1-1 - TRBV6-1 TGTGCCATAGCAGGGGAGACCGAAGCTTTCTTT CAIAGETEAFF
- 14 TRBJ2-3 - TRBV4-2 TGTGCCAGCAGCCAGCAGACTAGCACAGATACGCAGTATTTT CASSQQTSTDTQYF
large 13 TRBJ2-7 - TRBV11-2 TGTGCCAGCAGCTTCGCCGGGTCCTACGAGCAGTACTTC CASSFAGSYEQYF
- 14 TRBJ2-1 TRBD2 TRBV9 TGTGCCAGCAGCCCACTAGCGGATCATAATGAGCAGTTCTTC CASSPLADHNEQFF
- 12 TRBJ1-2 - TRBV5-1 TGCGCCAGCAGCGAGGGACTCTATGGCTACACCTTC CASSEGLYGYTF
- 17 TRBJ2-1 - TRBV9 TGTGCCAGCAGCGTTGAGGGTGGACTCAGGAGCGGAAATGAGCAGTTCTTC CASSVEGGLRSGNEQFF
- 17 TRBJ1-2 - TRBV29-1 TGCAGCGCCCGATTGTTGGACAGCGCAGACCCGGGTCGAGGCTACACCTTC CSARLLDSADPGRGYTF
- 12 TRBJ1-2 - TRBV5-4 TGTGCCAGCAGCTCCCAGGATGCTGGCTACACCTTC CASSSQDAGYTF
- 14 TRBJ1-5 TRBD1 TRBV27 TGTGCCAGCAGTTCAGGGGGCCCAAGGCAGCCCCAGCATTTT CASSSGGPRQPQHF